This T cell receptor beta chain was recorded in a study of cytomegalovirus exposure and HLA in healthy donors. The overall study: The roughly 110 validation repertoires were reported in a later analysis to have been generated on the same platform as the approximately 700 first-cohort repertoires.

A remark on this clone: Its specificity is unknown.

Study-wide points: The study labeled under 200 TCR beta chains cytomegalovirus-associated. Three chains linked to CMV were shown in vitro to be specific for CMV antigens.

This CDR3 comprises 15 residues. V lost 4 bases to trimming and J lost 3 bases, with 15 bases between them. Germline V CDR1 and CDR2: MNHEY, SMNVEV (reference sequence). Repertoires were generated with immunoSEQ multiplex PCR, while TCRdb's copy carries only in-frame clones and drops some. The sample holds approximately 270,000 clones, roughly nine tenths seen once. Specimen: PBMCs. The receptor comes from a man aged 18-30 years in good health and CMV-seropositive. The chain carries TRBV27 and TRBJ1-1, with D unresolved. The chain's CDR3 is CASSWAGTGDTEAFF. For the CDR3, the DNA is TGTGCCAGCAGTTGGGCAGGAACGGGAGACACTGAAGCTTTCTTT.